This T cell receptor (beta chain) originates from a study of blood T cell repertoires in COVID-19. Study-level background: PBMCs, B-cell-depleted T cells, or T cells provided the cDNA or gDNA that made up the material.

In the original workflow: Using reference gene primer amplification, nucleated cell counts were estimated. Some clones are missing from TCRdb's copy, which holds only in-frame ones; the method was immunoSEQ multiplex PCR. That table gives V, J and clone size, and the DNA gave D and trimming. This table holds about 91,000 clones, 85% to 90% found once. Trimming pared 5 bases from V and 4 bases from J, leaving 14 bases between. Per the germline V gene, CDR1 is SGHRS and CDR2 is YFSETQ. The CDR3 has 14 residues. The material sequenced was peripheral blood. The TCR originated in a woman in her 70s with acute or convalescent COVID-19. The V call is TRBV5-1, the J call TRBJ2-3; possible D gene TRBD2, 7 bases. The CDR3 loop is CASRYRGAPDTQYF. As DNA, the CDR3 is TGCGCCAGCAGGTATCGGGGGGCGCCAGATACGCAGTATTTT.